The source of this T cell receptor (beta chain) is a study of identifying expanded T cells in peripheral blood. This CDR3 contains 14 residues. V dropped 6 bases and J dropped 9; count of bases not matched to a gene: 7. Germline values: CDR1 MGHDK, CDR2 SYGVNS. The protocol was immunoSEQ multiplex PCR, while the TCRdb copy is restricted to in-frame clones and leaves out a portion. The table has under 100,000 clones, approximately 90% seen once; the top ten hold roughly 7.3%. This clone was picked up one time. The chain employs TRBV25-1 and TRBJ2-1, with TRBD2 matching over 11 bases. The material sequenced was blood. This receptor was identified in a person aged 18 to 70 in good health. The CDR3 sequence is CASRNSGGGSEQFF. In DNA form, the CDR3 reads TGTGCCAGCAGAAATAGCGGGGGGGGAAGTGAGCAGTTCTTC.